Shown below are 19 T cell receptor beta chains from a single sample sequenced in a study of blood T cell repertoires in COVID-19. The repertoire was sequenced with immunoSEQ multiplex PCR; TCRdb's copy has only in-frame clones and lacks some. Altogether more than 100,000 clones are present, roughly 84% being singletons, with the ten largest covering approximately 1.5%. Sequences were obtained from peripheral blood. Every receptor here comes from a man between 60 and 70 years old with acute or convalescent COVID-19.

CDR3: CASSISLGAYEQYF. In nucleotides, the CDR3 is TGTGCCAGCAGCATCTCGCTAGGGGCCTACGAGCAGTACTTC. The chain carries TRBV13 and TRBJ2-7, with D perhaps matching TRBD1 (5 bases). The CDR3 consists of 14 residues. The V gene lost 5 bases and the J gene lost 2 bases, with 13 bases spanning the gap. The germline V gene encodes CDR1 PRHDT and CDR2 FYEKMQ (reference sequence).

The chain has TRBV27 and TRBJ2-1; 10 bases are shared with TRBD2. The CDR3 length is 15 residues. Germline CDR1 MNHEY, CDR2 SMNVEV (reference sequence). V shed 5 bases, J shed 7 bases, and the junction held 8 bases outside the gene matches. The chain's CDR3 is CASSPLAGVRNEQFF. Written as DNA, the CDR3 is TGTGCCAGCAGTCCCCTAGCGGGAGTAAGGAATGAGCAGTTCTTC.

The chain carries TRBV6-6 and TRBJ2-5; D unclear. From germline, CDR1 is MNHNY and CDR2 SVGAGI (reference sequence). The CDR3 is made up of 11 amino acids. The ends were cut back, 5 bases at V and 2 bases at J, with 3 bases in the middle. Here the CDR3 DNA reads TGTGCCAGCAGTACACAAGAGACCCAGTACTTC. Translating gives CASSTQETQYF.

This clone was counted a few times. This chain joins TRBV27 and TRBJ2-1; 10 bases match TRBD1. Looked up from germline, CDR1 is MNHEY and CDR2 is SMNVEV (reference sequence). CDR3 length: 15 residues. V dropped 5 bases and J dropped 7; count of bases not matched to a gene: 8. CDR3 nucleotide sequence: TGTGCCAGCAGTCCTCGACAGGGGGCTCGGAATGAGCAGTTCTTC. Protein product: CASSPRQGARNEQFF.

V is TRBV10-3 and J is TRBJ2-7, with TRBD1 matching 11 bases. CDR1 and CDR2 from the germline V gene are ENHRY and SYGVKD. This CDR3 region has 15 residues. The V and J ends lost 3 bases and 7 bases, in that order; junction bases with no gene match: 8. The CDR3 bases are TGTGCCATCAGTGACTTAGGACAGGGGGCTGGGGAGCAGTACTTC. It encodes CAISDLGQGAGEQYF.

This clone was found once. This chain uses TRBV7-9 with TRBJ2-3; no clear D gene. V lost 3 bases to trimming and J lost 6 bases, with 4 bases between them. Germline V CDR1 and CDR2: SEHNR, FQNEAQ (reference sequence). The CDR3 contains 11 residues. The CDR3 loop is CASSFEDTQYF. CDR3 nucleotides: TGTGCCAGCAGCTTCGAGGATACGCAGTATTTT.

The V call is TRBV27, the J call TRBJ2-7; 9 nucleotides line up with TRBD2. The CDR3 spans 14 residues. The J segment lost 6 bases and the V segment lost 2 bases, leaving 5 bases of the junction unmatched. In germline, CDR1 is MNHEY, CDR2 SMNVEV (reference sequence). The CDR3 coding sequence is TGTGCCAGCAGTTTAGGGCTAGCGGGGCGCGAGCAGTACTTC. This translates into CASSLGLAGREQYF.

The CDR3: CASSLDSSNQPQHF. CDR3 nucleotides: TGTGCCAGCAGTTTAGACAGTAGCAATCAGCCCCAGCATTTT. The chain couples TRBV28 to TRBJ1-5, with D possibly TRBD1 on 5 matching bases. V dropped 2 bases and J dropped 0 bases, with 5 bases sitting between them. Germline loops: CDR1 MDHEN, CDR2 SYDVKM. This CDR3 spans 14 amino acids.

The chain carries TRBV11-3 and TRBJ2-2; 11 nucleotides match TRBD1. Germline assignment: CDR1 SGHNT and CDR2 YENEEA. J gave up 9 bases and V 5 bases, and 5 bases lay outside the gene matches. CDR3 length equals 14 residues. This chain's CDR3 is CASSRGQGDRELFF. CDR3 sequence (DNA): TGTGCCAGCAGCCGGGGACAGGGGGACCGGGAGCTGTTTTTT. Full variable domain (outside the CDR3, taken from reference TRBV11-3 and TRBJ2-2): EAGVVQSPRYKIIEKKQPVAFWCNPISGHNTLYWYLQNLGQGPELLIRYENEEAVDDSQLPKDRFSAERLKGVDSTLKIQPAELGDSAVYLCASSRGQGDRELFFGEGSRLTVL.

The chain links TRBV7-8 to TRBJ1-1; D is undetermined. V was clipped by 6 bases and J by 1 base, with 12 bases between them. This CDR3 region has 14 residues. From germline, CDR1 is SGHVS and CDR2 FQNEAQ. CDR3 coding DNA: TGTGCCAGCAGTTCCGAGACAACGAACACTGAAGCTTTCTTT. As protein: CASSSETTNTEAFF. Using reference TRBV7-8 and TRBJ1-1 for the parts outside the CDR3, the full variable domain is GAGVSQSPRYKVAKRGQDVALRCDPISGHVSLFWYQQALGQGPEFLTYFQNEAQLDKSGLPSDRFFAERPEGSVSTLKIQRTQQEDSAVYLCASSSETTNTEAFFGQGTRLTVV.

The chain has TRBV28 and TRBJ1-1; maybe TRBD1 (6 bases). Trimming removed 3 bases at V and 1 base at J, with 9 bases between. Germline V gene lookup returns CDR1 MDHEN and CDR2 SYDVKM. This CDR3 has 14 amino acids. The CDR3 region is CASSLQGPNTEAFF. CDR3 in DNA: TGTGCCAGCAGTTTGCAGGGGCCGAACACTGAAGCTTTCTTT.

The table lists this clone with a few counts. The rearrangement joins TRBV10-3 to TRBJ1-1; 9 bases are a match to TRBD1. CDR1 ENHRY and CDR2 SYGVKD come from the germline V gene. J was trimmed by 1 base and V by 4 bases; bases with no gene match: 7. The CDR3 spans 16 residues. This chain's CDR3 is CAISGPGQGWNTEAFF. The CDR3 nucleotides read TGTGCCATCAGTGGTCCGGGACAGGGCTGGAACACTGAAGCTTTCTTT.

V and J are TRBV19 and TRBJ1-2, with D unclear. The CDR3 totals 12 residues. Germline CDR1 LNHDA, CDR2 SQIVND (reference sequence). V lost 6 bases and J lost 4, with 9 bases in between. The CDR3, as DNA: TGTGCCAGTAGGAACAGACCCTATGGCTACACCTTC. Translating gives CASRNRPYGYTF. Drawing the rest from reference TRBV19 and TRBJ1-2, the complete variable domain is DGGITQSPKYLFRKEGQNVTLSCEQNLNHDAMYWYRQDPGQGLRLIYYSQIVNDFQKGDIAEGYSVSREKKESFPLTVTSAQKNPTAFYLCASRNRPYGYTFGSGTRLTVV.

This chain links TRBV12-3 or TRBV12-4 with TRBJ1-3; D is perhaps TRBD1 (6 bases). The V end lost 5 bases, the J end lost 15 bases, and 14 bases lay between the germline ends. CDR3 length equals 11 residues. CDR3 loop: CASSPGQPSYF. The CDR3 bases are TGTGCCAGCAGTCCAGGACAGCCTTCATATTTT.

This clone was counted only a few times. The V call is TRBV7-7, the J call TRBJ1-1; no clear D gene. The germline V gene encodes CDR1 SSHAT and CDR2 FNYEAQ (reference sequence). This CDR3 comprises 15 residues. V was clipped by 4 bases and J by 2 bases, with 14 bases between them. CDR3 DNA: TGTGCCAGCAGCTCCCCTGGTGGTAGAAACACTGAAGCTTTCTTT. Amino acid sequence: CASSSPGGRNTEAFF.

The chain joins TRBV5-4 to TRBJ1-2; a possible D gene is TRBD1 (6 bases). CDR3 size: 13 residues. The germline V gene has CDR1 SGHNT and CDR2 YYREEE (reference sequence). Between the trimmed V and J ends, which lost 5 bases and 6 bases, there was a span of 14 bases. CDR3 bases: TGTGCCAGCAGTTTTGTCAGGGACAATGGCTACACCTTC. It yields the protein CASSFVRDNGYTF.

The J gene is TRBJ2-7, the V gene TRBV13; 11 bases fit TRBD2. J was trimmed by 5 bases and V by 0 bases; bases with no gene match: 3. The CDR3 spans 15 residues. Germline V gene sequence: CDR1 PRHDT, CDR2 FYEKMQ (reference sequence). The CDR3 DNA reads TGTGCCAGCAGCTTAGGGCTAGCGGGGGGTAACGAGCAGTACTTC. The encoded protein is CASSLGLAGGNEQYF. The full variable domain, rest sourced from reference TRBV13 and TRBJ2-7, is AAGVIQSPRHLIKEKRETATLKCYPIPRHDTVYWYQQGPGQDPQFLISFYEKMQSDKGSIPDRFSAQQFSDYHSELNMSSLELGDSALYFCASSLGLAGGNEQYFGPGTRLTVT.

V and J are TRBV10-3 and TRBJ2-1; possibly TRBD1 or TRBD2 for D (5 bases each). Germline V lookup: CDR1 ENHRY, CDR2 SYGVKD. The CDR3 consists of 14 residues. Trimming cost V 10 bases and J 9 bases, with 22 bases left between them. The CDR3 DNA is TGTGCCACCAGGGCTTCCACCGGGGATGGTGAGCAGTTCTTC. Translating it yields CATRASTGDGEQFF.

This chain uses TRBV27 with TRBJ1-6; D is perhaps TRBD1 (6 bases). CDR3 size: 15 residues. V lost 9 bases and J lost 2, with 14 bases in between. Germline CDR1 reads MNHEY; CDR2 reads SMNVEV (reference sequence). The CDR3 here is CASSQGRTYNSPLHF. CDR3 in DNA: TGTGCCAGTTCACAGGGACGGACCTATAATTCACCCCTCCACTTT.